The entry below gives a single TCR beta chain sequence along with its context. Its antigen is as yet unknown. V was clipped by 4 bases and J by 3 bases; unmatched bases: 9. CDR3 size: 16 residues. CDR1 is SGDLS and CDR2 is YYNGEE in the germline V gene. This sample was taken from a study of a mutant IDH1 vaccine in newly diagnosed glioma. Overall study context: The earlier regimen, radiotherapy, temozolomide, or both, was most often both. General observations from the study: Whatever changes occurred in top peripheral T cell clonotypes seemed unrelated to pseudoprogression.

Time point in this sample: baseline, week 1 (first vaccination visit). The treatment denotes: pre-vaccination baseline after standard-of-care therapy. Newly diagnosed WHO grade 3 or 4 IDH1-mutant, ATRX-lost astrocytomas were identified in the donors. Assay used: immunoSEQ multiplex PCR; TCRdb lists only in-frame clones, some missing. The profile shows 85,000 to 100,000 clones, over 75% of them singletons. The receptor was isolated from a man aged 35-49 years with glioma. The sequenced sample was PBMCs, obtained from a glioma patient treated with radiotherapy, temozolomide or both. The chain joins TRBV9 to TRBJ1-3; TRBD1 aligns across 8 bases. The CDR3 DNA sequence: TGTGCCAGCAGCCAAAAACAGGGGGTGCATGGAAACACCATATATTTT. Its protein is CASSQKQGVHGNTIYF.